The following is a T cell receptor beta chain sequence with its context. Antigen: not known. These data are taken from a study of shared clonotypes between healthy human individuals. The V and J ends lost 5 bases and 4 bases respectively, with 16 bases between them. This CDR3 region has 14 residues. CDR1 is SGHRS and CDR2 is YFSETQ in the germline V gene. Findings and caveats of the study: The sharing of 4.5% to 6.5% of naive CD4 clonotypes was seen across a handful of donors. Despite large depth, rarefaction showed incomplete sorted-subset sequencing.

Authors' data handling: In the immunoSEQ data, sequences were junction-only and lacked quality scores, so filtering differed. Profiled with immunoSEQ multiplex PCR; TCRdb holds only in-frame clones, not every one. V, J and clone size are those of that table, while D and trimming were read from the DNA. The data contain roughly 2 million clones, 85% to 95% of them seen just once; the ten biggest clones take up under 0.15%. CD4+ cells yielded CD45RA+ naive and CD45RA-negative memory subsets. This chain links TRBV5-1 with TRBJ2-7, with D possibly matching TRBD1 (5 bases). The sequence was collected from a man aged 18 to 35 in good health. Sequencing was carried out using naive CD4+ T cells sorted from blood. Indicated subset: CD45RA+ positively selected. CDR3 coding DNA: TGCGCCAGCAGTACTTTGGGGCAGGAATACGAGCAGTACTTC. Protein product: CASSTLGQEYEQYF.